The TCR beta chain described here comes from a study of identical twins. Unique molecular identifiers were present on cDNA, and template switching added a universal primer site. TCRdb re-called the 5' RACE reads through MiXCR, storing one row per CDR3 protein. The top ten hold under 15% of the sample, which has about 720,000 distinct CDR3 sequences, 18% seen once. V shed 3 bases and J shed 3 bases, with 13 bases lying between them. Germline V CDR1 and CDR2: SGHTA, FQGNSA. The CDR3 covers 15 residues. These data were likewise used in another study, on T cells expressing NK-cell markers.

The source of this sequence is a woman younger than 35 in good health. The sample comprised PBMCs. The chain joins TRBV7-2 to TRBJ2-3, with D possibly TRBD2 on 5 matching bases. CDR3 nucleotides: TGTGCCAGCAGCTTTCGCCGCGGGCTTACAGATACGCAGTATTTT. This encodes CASSFRRGLTDTQYF.